The T cell receptor (beta chain) described here comes from a study of vaccination and CD4 T cells after COVID-19. Study details: Overlapping SARS-CoV-2, HCoV-NL63, HCoV-OC43 and HCoV-229E spike peptides stimulated the cells.

Cultured CD4+ T cell DNA underwent sequencing with the Oncomine TCR Beta short-read assay. Each CDR3 protein gets one entry after TCRdb re-called the PCR reads with MiXCR. The sample has 20,000 to 30,000 distinct CDR3 sequences; roughly 34% are singletons. The CDR3 has 20 residues. J lost 2 bases, V lost 5 bases, and 17 bases had no gene match. CDR1 is MNHNS, CDR2 SASEGT, per germline. This clonotype was counted only a few times. Its antigen is currently unknown. The sample's time point: late sampling 161 to 241 days after vaccination in a few convalescent patients. As to treatment: roughly 11-day PBMC culture with coronavirus spike peptide pools or control peptides (ViraFEST assay).

The V call is TRBV6-1, the J call TRBJ2-1, with TRBD2 matching over 11 bases. The TCR sequence derives from a human donor who had recovered from COVID-19. Sequencing was performed on CD4+ T cells from blood, cultured in vitro, taken about 7 months after SARS-CoV-2 vaccination. The CDR3 region is CASSHQRTERGLAAYNEQFF. The DNA for the CDR3 is TGTGCCAGCAGTCACCAAAGGACTGAACGGGGACTAGCGGCCTACAATGAGCAGTTCTTC.